This TCR beta chain derives from a study of neurological immune-mediated disorders. Study-wide findings and caveats: In HTLV-1-associated myelopathy, TCR clonal expansion was greatest, and in multiple sclerosis it was least, below healthy controls.

In each sequencing run, over 160 million TCR-beta sequences were generated from 15-18 subjects. In TCRdb, the 5' RACE reads were re-called with MiXCR into one record per CDR3 protein. The sample includes approximately 90,000 distinct CDR3 sequences, about 3.8% of them seen just once. This clonotype was detected many times. Its matching antigen is unknown. The V end was cut by 0 bases, the J end by 6 bases, with 16 bases between. Germline V gene lookup returns CDR1 SGHRS and CDR2 YFSETQ. The CDR3 is 16 residues long. The chain uses TRBV5-1 and TRBJ2-1, with a tentative D call TRBD2 (6 bases). The source material was PBMCs. The source of this sequence is a woman aged 18 to 35 with multiple sclerosis. The CDR3 coding sequence is TGCGCCAGCAGCTTGGGGGACTTGCTAACAGTCAATGAGCAGTTCTTC. Translation gives CASSLGDLLTVNEQFF.